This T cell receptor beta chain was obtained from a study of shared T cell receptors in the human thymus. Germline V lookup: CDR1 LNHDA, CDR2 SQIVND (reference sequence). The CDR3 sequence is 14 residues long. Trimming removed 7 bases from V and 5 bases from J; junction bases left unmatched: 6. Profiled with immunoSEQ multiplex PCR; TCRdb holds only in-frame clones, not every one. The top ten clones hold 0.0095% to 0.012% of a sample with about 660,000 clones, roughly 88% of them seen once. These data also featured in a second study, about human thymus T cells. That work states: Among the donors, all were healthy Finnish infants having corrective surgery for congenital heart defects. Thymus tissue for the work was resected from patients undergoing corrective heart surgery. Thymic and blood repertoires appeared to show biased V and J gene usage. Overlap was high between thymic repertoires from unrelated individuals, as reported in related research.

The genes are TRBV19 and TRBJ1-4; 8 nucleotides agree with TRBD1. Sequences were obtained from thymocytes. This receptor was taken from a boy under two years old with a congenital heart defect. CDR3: CASNLGQANEKLFF. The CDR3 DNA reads TGTGCCAGTAACTTGGGACAGGCCAATGAAAAACTGTTTTTT.